Following are 5 T cell receptor beta chains from one sample sequenced in a study of T-cell reconstitution after alpha-beta-depleted transplantation in children listed by TCRdb under 2016. Libraries were prepared through PCR. Sequencing instrument: Illumina HiSeq 2500. TCR library preparation used molecular barcoding, with unique molecular identifiers applied to normalize quantification of the TCRbeta repertoire. TCRdb took the public reads, trimmed them with fastp at Q25, ran MiXCR for clone calling and kept in-frame beta chains. CDR3 protein duplicates are merged, each entry listing the most common genes and DNA. The sample table records around 800,000 distinct CDR3 sequences; under 20% of these occur just once. The top ten constitute approximately 5% of the sample. This sample's treatment or condition label indicates: allogeneic hematopoietic cell transplantation with graft depleted of TCRalphabeta T cells and CD19 B cells.

Specimen: PBMCs, mostly from graft donor cells, collected 360 days after TCRalphabeta/CD19-depleted stem cell transplant. These receptors were obtained from a male patient younger than 18 who had a stem cell transplant for acute lymphoblastic leukemia, so the T cells may come from the graft donor.

At least ten counts were recorded for this clonotype. The rearrangement uses TRBV7-9 and TRBJ2-5; TRBD2 agrees at 7 bases. The CDR3 is 13 residues long. Germline CDR1 reads SEHNR; CDR2 reads FQNEAQ (reference sequence). With 4 bases clipped from V and 4 bases from J, the junction kept 3 bases outside the gene matches. The CDR3 DNA reads TGTGCCAGCAGCTCGAGCGGGGCAGAGACCCAGTACTTC. Translating it yields CASSSSGAETQYF.

The chain uses TRBV5-1 and TRBJ2-5; D unclear. Germline V gene data show CDR1 as SGHRS and CDR2 as YFSETQ. The CDR3 runs 15 residues. Between the trimmed V and J ends, which lost 0 bases and 3 bases, there was a span of 12 bases. The CDR3 nucleotides are TGCGCCAGCAGCTTGGCCGTTGTGATAAAAGAGACCCAGTACTTC. It yields the protein CASSLAVVIKETQYF.

The DNA of the CDR3 is TGTGCCAGCAGTCTCCGGACAGGGGCCCATTACGAGCAGTACTTC. Its protein product is CASSLRTGAHYEQYF. This chain links TRBV12-3 or TRBV12-4 with TRBJ2-7; 9 nucleotides line up with TRBD1. V lost 5 bases to trimming and J lost 4 bases; unmatched junction nucleotides: 9. This CDR3 comprises 15 residues.

This clonotype was picked up a small number of times. This chain joins TRBV4-2 and TRBJ2-3; 10 bases align to TRBD2. Germline V lookup: CDR1 LGHNA, CDR2 YNFKEQ. The CDR3 is 16 residues long. The V and J ends lost 0 bases and 4 bases, in that order; junction bases with no gene match: 4. CDR3 amino acids: CASSQEPSGSPDTQYF. Here the CDR3 DNA reads TGTGCCAGCAGCCAAGAGCCTAGCGGGAGTCCAGATACGCAGTATTTT.

J is TRBJ2-7 and V is TRBV5-1; D possibly corresponds to TRBD2 (6 bases). CDR3 length equals 14 residues. Germline V lookup: CDR1 SGHRS, CDR2 YFSETQ. The V gene lost 3 bases and the J gene lost 2 bases, with 12 bases spanning the gap. CDR3 nucleotides: TGCGCCAGCAGCTCCCGGGACTTAGCCTACGAGCAGTACTTC. Translation: CASSSRDLAYEQYF.